These T cell receptor beta chains were read from a single sample in a study of blood T cells in healthy people across ages. Using its own MiXCR run on the 5' RACE reads, TCRdb lists one record per CDR3 protein. The data contain roughly 800,000 distinct CDR3 sequences, roughly 25% of them singletons. The sample was also reused in another study, on T cells of mothers and their children.

Sequencing was carried out using blood. Source of these receptors: a boy aged 10-17 years in good health. The CDR3 runs from the conserved cysteine through the conserved F or W. The order of the fields is D gene, J gene, V gene, CDR3 length, clone size, CDR3 DNA, CDR3 protein. D genes are given only for firm matches. Expanded clones are given a class, and other clones once, few, many or no size at all.

d_gene: NA
j_gene: TRBJ2-3
v_gene: TRBV5-1
len: 13
abundance: NA
CDR3nt: TGCGCCAGCAGCTCTCTGAGCACAGATACGCAGTATTTT
CDR3aa: CASSSLSTDTQYF

d_gene: NA
j_gene: TRBJ2-6
v_gene: TRBV2
len: 15
abundance: once
CDR3nt: TGTGCCAGCAGGTCCCTAGCAGGTGGGGCCAACGTCCTGACTTTC
CDR3aa: CASRSLAGGANVLTF

d_gene: NA
j_gene: TRBJ2-7
v_gene: TRBV29-1
len: 11
abundance: NA
CDR3nt: TGCAGCGTGGCGGGCGCCTACGAGCAGTACTTC
CDR3aa: CSVAGAYEQYF

d_gene: NA
j_gene: TRBJ1-2
v_gene: TRBV28
len: 13
abundance: many
CDR3nt: TGTGCCAGCAGTTTAACAGGAAACCATGGCTACACCTTC
CDR3aa: CASSLTGNHGYTF

d_gene: NA
j_gene: TRBJ2-2
v_gene: TRBV11-2
len: 15
abundance: NA
CDR3nt: TGTGCCAGCAGACGGGGGCAGCTGAACACCGGGGAGCTGTTTTTT
CDR3aa: CASRRGQLNTGELFF

d_gene: TRBD1
j_gene: TRBJ1-2
v_gene: TRBV7-2
len: 14
abundance: few
CDR3nt: TGTGCCAGCAGACCGGGACAGGGGATCTATGGCTACACCTTC
CDR3aa: CASRPGQGIYGYTF

d_gene: NA
j_gene: TRBJ2-7
v_gene: TRBV7-9
len: 15
abundance: few
CDR3nt: TGTGCCAGCAGCCCCCCTTGGCGGGACTCCTACGAGCAGTACTTC
CDR3aa: CASSPPWRDSYEQYF

d_gene: TRBD1
j_gene: TRBJ1-1
v_gene: TRBV6-6
len: 15
abundance: NA
CDR3nt: TGTGCCAGCAGTTACGCCGGACAGGGGGCTGGTGAAGCTTTCTTT
CDR3aa: CASSYAGQGAGEAFF

d_gene: NA
j_gene: TRBJ2-3
v_gene: TRBV28
len: 14
abundance: NA
CDR3nt: TGTACCAGCAGACCAGGACAGTCCACAGATACGCAGTATTTT
CDR3aa: CTSRPGQSTDTQYF

d_gene: NA
j_gene: TRBJ1-1
v_gene: TRBV18
len: 18
abundance: NA
CDR3nt: TGTGCCAGCTCACGCAGGGAAAAGAAGTTAAACGGGAACACTGAAGCTTTCTTT
CDR3aa: CASSRREKKLNGNTEAFF

d_gene: NA
j_gene: TRBJ1-4
v_gene: TRBV5-1
len: 15
abundance: few
CDR3nt: TGCGCCAGCAGCAGCGGCGAGGCGGGTCCTGAAAAACTGTTTTTT
CDR3aa: CASSSGEAGPEKLFF

d_gene: NA
j_gene: TRBJ2-7
v_gene: TRBV12-5
len: 14
abundance: NA
CDR3nt: TGTGCTAGTGGTTTGGTACAGGTGGATAACGAGCAGTACTTC
CDR3aa: CASGLVQVDNEQYF

d_gene: NA
j_gene: TRBJ1-4
v_gene: TRBV12-3/TRBV12-4
len: 15
abundance: few
CDR3nt: TGTGCCAGCAGTTTTTCCGGGCACCCTAATGAAAAACTGTTTTTT
CDR3aa: CASSFSGHPNEKLFF

d_gene: NA
j_gene: TRBJ2-3
v_gene: TRBV6-1
len: 16
abundance: few
CDR3nt: TGTGCCAGCAGTTGGGTCGTCGACTCTAGCACAGATACGCAGTATTTT
CDR3aa: CASSWVVDSSTDTQYF

d_gene: TRBD1
j_gene: TRBJ1-2
v_gene: TRBV29-1
len: 14
abundance: NA
CDR3nt: TGCAGCGTAGACGACAGGGACGCTAACTATGGCTACACCTTC
CDR3aa: CSVDDRDANYGYTF

d_gene: NA
j_gene: TRBJ1-1
v_gene: TRBV20-1
len: 12
abundance: few
CDR3nt: TGCAGCCCCGAAGGGCGGGAGACTGAAGCTTTCTTT
CDR3aa: CSPEGRETEAFF

d_gene: NA
j_gene: TRBJ1-2
v_gene: TRBV5-5
len: 15
abundance: NA
CDR3nt: TGTGCCAGCAGCTTGAGACAGGTTGGGATCTATGGCTACACCTTC
CDR3aa: CASSLRQVGIYGYTF

d_gene: NA
j_gene: TRBJ2-1
v_gene: TRBV2
len: 10
abundance: NA
CDR3nt: TGTGCCAGCAGTGATAGCGAGCAGTTCTTC
CDR3aa: CASSDSEQFF

d_gene: NA
j_gene: TRBJ2-1
v_gene: TRBV5-1
len: 15
abundance: NA
CDR3nt: TGCGCCAGCAGCCCCACGGGCAGGCCGGGTGATGAGCAGTTCTTC
CDR3aa: CASSPTGRPGDEQFF

d_gene: NA
j_gene: TRBJ2-5
v_gene: TRBV11-2
len: 16
abundance: few
CDR3nt: TGTGCCAGCAGCTTACGAATTTCGGAGGGGTTAGAGACCCAGTACTTC
CDR3aa: CASSLRISEGLETQYF

d_gene: TRBD2
j_gene: TRBJ2-7
v_gene: TRBV6-5
len: 11
abundance: NA
CDR3nt: TGTGCCAGCAGCACCCGGGGGGGGCAGTACTTC
CDR3aa: CASSTRGGQYF

d_gene: NA
j_gene: TRBJ2-7
v_gene: TRBV28
len: 15
abundance: few
CDR3nt: TGTGCCAGCAGCCCCGTAGGAGAGAGCTCCTACGAGCAGTACTTC
CDR3aa: CASSPVGESSYEQYF

d_gene: NA
j_gene: TRBJ2-5
v_gene: TRBV9
len: 15
abundance: NA
CDR3nt: TGTGCCAGCAGCGTGTATTGGGGCAGGCAAGAGACCCAGTACTTC
CDR3aa: CASSVYWGRQETQYF

d_gene: NA
j_gene: TRBJ2-5
v_gene: TRBV7-9
len: 13
abundance: few
CDR3nt: TGTGCCAGCAGATCCACAGGGAGGGAGACCCAGTACTTC
CDR3aa: CASRSTGRETQYF

d_gene: TRBD2
j_gene: TRBJ2-1
v_gene: TRBV3-1
len: 16
abundance: few
CDR3nt: TGTGCCAGCAGCCGAGGGGGGACTAGCGGAGTCAATGAGCAGTTCTTC
CDR3aa: CASSRGGTSGVNEQFF

d_gene: TRBD1
j_gene: TRBJ1-4
v_gene: TRBV11-2
len: 16
abundance: few
CDR3nt: TGTGCCAGCAGCGCTACACAGGGGTTGGCTAATGAAAAACTGTTTTTT
CDR3aa: CASSATQGLANEKLFF